This TCR beta chain emerged from a study of Ad26.COV2.S vaccination and SARS-CoV-2 variants. As for the study in general: Each vaccinee took Ad26.COV2.S intramuscularly, once or twice 56 days apart.

Sequenced by immunoSEQ multiplex PCR; TCRdb stores in-frame clones only, minus some. The table has about 280,000 clones, around 87% seen once; the top ten hold approximately 3.4%. Looked up from germline, CDR1 is SGHRS and CDR2 is YFSETQ. V lost 6 bases to trimming and J lost 4 bases, with 7 bases between them. The CDR3 has 12 residues. The study's findings and limits: Substantial breadth in spike-specific CD8+ and CD4+ T cell responses was reportedly seen after vaccination. Placebo recipients and vaccine recipients were similar in non-spike TCR breadth.

Treatment in this sample: roughly 18 received Ad26.COV2.S at low or high dose, single or two shots; about five received placebo; per-sample allocation not given. Day 63 after the first injection of vaccine or placebo was the sampling time. An Ad26 vector expressing Wuhan-strain SARS-CoV-2 spike constituted the vaccine. Details on this clone: Its target is unknown.

The sequence came from a person between 18 and 65 years old who received the Ad26.COV2.S COVID-19 vaccine or a placebo. This chain connects TRBV5-1 to TRBJ2-2; D remains ambiguous. This material consisted of peripheral blood, taken in a trial of Ad26.COV2.S vaccine versus placebo. CDR3 region: CASTEPTGELFF. For the CDR3, the DNA is TGCGCCAGCACCGAACCCACCGGGGAGCTGTTTTTT.